This T cell receptor (beta chain) was identified during a study of beta chain features in type 1 diabetes. About the research overall: Patients did not differ from healthy donors in age, gender or cell yield.

Sorting gave populations that all exceeded 95% purity. As to this clone: What it binds is not known.

Germline V gene data show CDR1 as MGHRA and CDR2 as YSYEKL. The CDR3 has 17 residues. The J segment lost 9 bases and the V segment lost 4 bases, leaving 16 bases of the junction unmatched. Study-level results: Across all four CD4+ subsets, people with type 1 diabetes showed modestly shorter TCRB CDR3s. The study found fewer insertions and more deletions at VDJ junctions in type 1 diabetes patients.

The isolated RNA, all of it, was reverse transcribed, so expressed TCRB transcripts were what got sequenced. Produced via immunoSEQ multiplex PCR; TCRdb's table is partial and in-frame only. The sample lists about 740,000 clones, roughly 13% seen once, with about 0.02% in the top ten. The TCR sequence derives from a young man with type 1 diabetes. The specimen was naive CD4+ T cells from blood. J is TRBJ2-3 and V is TRBV4-1, with 10 bases that match TRBD2. The CDR3 sequence: CASSPLKSASGGRTQYF. The CDR3 nucleotides read TGCGCCAGCAGCCCCCTAAAGTCGGCTAGCGGGGGCCGAACGCAGTATTTT.